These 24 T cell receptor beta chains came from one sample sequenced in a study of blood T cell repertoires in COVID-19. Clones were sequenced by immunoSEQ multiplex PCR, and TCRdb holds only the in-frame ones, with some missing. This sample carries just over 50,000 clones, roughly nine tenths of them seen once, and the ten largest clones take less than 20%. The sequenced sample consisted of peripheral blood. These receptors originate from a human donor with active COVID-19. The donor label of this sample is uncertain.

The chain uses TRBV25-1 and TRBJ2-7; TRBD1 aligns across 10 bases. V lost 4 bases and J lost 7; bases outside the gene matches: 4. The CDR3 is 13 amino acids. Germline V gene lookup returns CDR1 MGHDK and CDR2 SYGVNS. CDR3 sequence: CASSGDRGLEQYF. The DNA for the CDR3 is TGTGCCAGCAGTGGAGACAGGGGGCTTGAGCAGTACTTC.

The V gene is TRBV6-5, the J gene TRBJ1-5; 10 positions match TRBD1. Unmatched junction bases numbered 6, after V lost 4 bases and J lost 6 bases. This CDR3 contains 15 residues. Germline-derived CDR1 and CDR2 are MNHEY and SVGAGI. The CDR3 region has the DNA TGTGCCAGCAGTTCCCGGGACAGGGGCGGTCAGCCCCAGCATTTT. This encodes CASSSRDRGGQPQHF.

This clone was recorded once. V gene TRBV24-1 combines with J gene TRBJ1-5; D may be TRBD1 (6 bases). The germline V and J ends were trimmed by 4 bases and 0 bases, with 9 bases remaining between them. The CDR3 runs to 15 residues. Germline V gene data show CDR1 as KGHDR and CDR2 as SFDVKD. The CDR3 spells CATSETGYSNQPQHF. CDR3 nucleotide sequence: TGTGCCACCAGTGAAACAGGGTATAGCAATCAGCCCCAGCATTTT.

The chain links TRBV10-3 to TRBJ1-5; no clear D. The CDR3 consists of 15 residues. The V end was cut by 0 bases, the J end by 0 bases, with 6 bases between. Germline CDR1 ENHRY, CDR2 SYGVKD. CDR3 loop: CAISESPISNQPQHF. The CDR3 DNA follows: TGTGCCATCAGTGAGTCCCCCATTAGCAATCAGCCCCAGCATTTT.

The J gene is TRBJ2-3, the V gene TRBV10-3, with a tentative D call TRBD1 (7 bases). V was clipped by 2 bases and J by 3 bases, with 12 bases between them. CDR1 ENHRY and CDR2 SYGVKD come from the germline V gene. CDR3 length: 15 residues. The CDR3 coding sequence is TGTGCCATCAGTGAGCAGGGGGGATTAACAGATACGCAGTATTTT. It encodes CAISEQGGLTDTQYF.

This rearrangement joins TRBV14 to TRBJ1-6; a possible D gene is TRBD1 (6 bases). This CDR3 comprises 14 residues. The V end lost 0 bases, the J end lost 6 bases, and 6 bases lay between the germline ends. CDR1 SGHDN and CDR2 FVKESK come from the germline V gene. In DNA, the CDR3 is TGTGCCAGCAGCCAAGACAGGGGTAATTCACCCCTCCACTTT. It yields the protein CASSQDRGNSPLHF.

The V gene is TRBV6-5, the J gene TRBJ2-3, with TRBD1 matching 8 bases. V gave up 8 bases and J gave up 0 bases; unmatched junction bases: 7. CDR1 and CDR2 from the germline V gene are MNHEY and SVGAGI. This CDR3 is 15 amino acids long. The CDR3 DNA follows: TGTGCCAGCCGCAGACAGGGGAAAAGCACAGATACGCAGTATTTT. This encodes CASRRQGKSTDTQYF.

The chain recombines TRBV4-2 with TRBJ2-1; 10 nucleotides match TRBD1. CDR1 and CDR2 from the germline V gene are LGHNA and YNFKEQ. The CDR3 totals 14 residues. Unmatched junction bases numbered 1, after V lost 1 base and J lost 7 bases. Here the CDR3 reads CASSQGTGGNEQFF. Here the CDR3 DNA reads TGTGCCAGCAGCCAAGGGACAGGGGGTAATGAGCAGTTCTTC.

The CDR3 DNA reads as TGTGCCAGCAGCAAAGGACAGCGGAACACTGAAGCTTTCTTT. It encodes CASSKGQRNTEAFF. The chain couples TRBV21-1 to TRBJ1-1; TRBD1, the table's D call, lacks a check against the DNA. TRBV21-1 is a recognized pseudogene. The CDR3 sequence is 14 residues long.

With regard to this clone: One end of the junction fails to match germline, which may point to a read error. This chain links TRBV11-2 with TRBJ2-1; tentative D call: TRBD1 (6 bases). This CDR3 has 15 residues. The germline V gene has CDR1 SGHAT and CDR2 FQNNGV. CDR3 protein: CASSFQSGTSYLPLF. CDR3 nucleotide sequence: TGTGCCAGCAGCTTCCAATCCGGGACATCCTATCTACCCCTCTTC.

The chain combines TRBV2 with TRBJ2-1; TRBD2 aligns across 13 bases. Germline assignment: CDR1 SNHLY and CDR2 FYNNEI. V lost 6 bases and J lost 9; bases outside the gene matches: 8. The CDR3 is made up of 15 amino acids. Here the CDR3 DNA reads TGTGCCAGCAGACCCGGACTAGCGGGGGCCGGTGAGCAGTTCTTC. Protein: CASRPGLAGAGEQFF.

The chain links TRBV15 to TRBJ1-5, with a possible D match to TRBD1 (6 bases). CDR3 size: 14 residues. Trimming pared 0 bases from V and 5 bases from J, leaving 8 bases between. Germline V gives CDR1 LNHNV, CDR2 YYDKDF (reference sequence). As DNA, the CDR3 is TGTGCCACCAGCAGAGATCACAGGGATCAGCCCCAGCATTTT. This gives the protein CATSRDHRDQPQHF.

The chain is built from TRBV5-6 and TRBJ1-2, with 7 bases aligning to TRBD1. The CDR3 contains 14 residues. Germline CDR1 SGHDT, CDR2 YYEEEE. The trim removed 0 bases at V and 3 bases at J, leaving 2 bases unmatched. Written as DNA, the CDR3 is TGTGCCAGCAGCTTGGAGGGGGCAGACTATGGCTACACCTTC. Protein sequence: CASSLEGADYGYTF. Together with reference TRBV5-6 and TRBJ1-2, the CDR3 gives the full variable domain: DAGVTQSPTHLIKTRGQQVTLRCSPKSGHDTVSWYQQALGQGPQFIFQYYEEEERQRGNFPDRFSGHQFPNYSSELNVNALLLGDSALYLCASSLEGADYGYTFGSGTRLTVV.

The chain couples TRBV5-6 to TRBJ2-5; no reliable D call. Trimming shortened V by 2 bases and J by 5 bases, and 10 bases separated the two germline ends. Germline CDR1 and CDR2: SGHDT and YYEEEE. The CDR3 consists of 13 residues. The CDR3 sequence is CASSFLSDETQYF. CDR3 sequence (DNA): TGTGCCAGCAGCTTCTTGTCAGATGAGACCCAGTACTTC.

Here the CDR3 DNA reads TGTGCCAGCAGCCAAGGACAGAGCGCAGATACGCAGTATTTT. Translation: CASSQGQSADTQYF. V and J are TRBV11-3 and TRBJ2-3; perhaps TRBD1 as D (6 bases). The V and J ends lost 5 bases and 4 bases respectively, with 13 bases between them. The CDR3 extends over 14 amino acids. Germline V gene sequence: CDR1 SGHNT, CDR2 YENEEA.

The CDR3 DNA follows: TGTGCCAGCAGCTTTAGAACAGGGGGCTCCTATAATTCACCCCTCCACTTT. This translates into CASSFRTGGSYNSPLHF. V gene TRBV7-2 combines with J gene TRBJ1-6, with TRBD1 identical over 8 bases. CDR1 and CDR2 from the germline V gene are SGHTA and FQGNSA. This CDR3 has 17 amino acids. Losses at the gene ends were 3 bases for V and 0 bases for J; bases not matched to a gene: 4.

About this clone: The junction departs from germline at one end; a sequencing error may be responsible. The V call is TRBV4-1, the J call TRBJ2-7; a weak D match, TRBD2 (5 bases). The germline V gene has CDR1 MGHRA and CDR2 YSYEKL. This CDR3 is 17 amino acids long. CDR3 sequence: CASSQVKVGLESSEQYF. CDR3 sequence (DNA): TGCGCCAGCAGCCAAGTGAAGGTCGGACTGGAGTCCTCCGAGCAGTACTTC.

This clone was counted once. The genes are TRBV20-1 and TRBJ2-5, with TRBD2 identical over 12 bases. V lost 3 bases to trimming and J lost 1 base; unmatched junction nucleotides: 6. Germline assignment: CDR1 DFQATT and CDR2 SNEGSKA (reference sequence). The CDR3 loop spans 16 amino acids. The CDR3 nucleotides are TGCAGTGCTAGTCTACCTAGCGGGGGGGTCCAAGAGACCCAGTACTTC. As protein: CSASLPSGGVQETQYF.

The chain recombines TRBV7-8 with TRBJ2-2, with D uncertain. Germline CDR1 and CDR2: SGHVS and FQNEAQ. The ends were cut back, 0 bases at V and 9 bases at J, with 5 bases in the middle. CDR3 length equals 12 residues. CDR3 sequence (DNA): TGTGCCAGCAGCTTAGCTGAGTGGGAGCTGTTTTTT. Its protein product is CASSLAEWELFF.

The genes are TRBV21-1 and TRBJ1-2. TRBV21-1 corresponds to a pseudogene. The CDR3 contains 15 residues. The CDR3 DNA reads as TGTGCCAGCAGCAAAGAGCGCGGATCTAACTATGGCTACACCTTC. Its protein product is CASSKERGSNYGYTF.

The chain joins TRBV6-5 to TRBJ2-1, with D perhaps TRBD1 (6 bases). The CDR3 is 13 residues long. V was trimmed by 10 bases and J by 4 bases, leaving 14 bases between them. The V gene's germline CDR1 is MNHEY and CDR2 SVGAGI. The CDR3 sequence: CATRDINYNEQFF. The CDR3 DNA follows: TGTGCCACCCGGGACATAAATTACAATGAGCAGTTCTTC.

This chain's CDR3 is CASSSRGGSGYGYTF. The CDR3 DNA is TGTGCCAGCAGTTCCCGAGGGGGCAGCGGCTATGGCTACACCTTC. The V and J genes are TRBV6-2 or TRBV6-3 and TRBJ1-2; 7 nucleotides align to TRBD1. Germline assignment: CDR1 MNHEY and CDR2 SVGEGT. Trimming took 4 bases from V and 4 from J; bases not matched to a gene: 9. There are 15 residues in the CDR3.

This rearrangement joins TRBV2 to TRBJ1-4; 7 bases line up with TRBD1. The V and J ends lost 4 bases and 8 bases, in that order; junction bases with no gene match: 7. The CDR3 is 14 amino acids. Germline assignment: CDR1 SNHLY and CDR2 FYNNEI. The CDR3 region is CASSGQGLREKLFF. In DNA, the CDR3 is TGTGCCAGCAGTGGACAGGGCCTACGGGAAAAACTGTTTTTT.

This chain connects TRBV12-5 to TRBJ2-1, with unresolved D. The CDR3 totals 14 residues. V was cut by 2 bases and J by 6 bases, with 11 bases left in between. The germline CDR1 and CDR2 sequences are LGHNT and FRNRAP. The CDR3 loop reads CASGLSITINEQFF. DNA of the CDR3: TGTGCTAGTGGTTTGTCCATCACTATCAATGAGCAGTTCTTC.